This paragraph covers one T cell receptor beta chain sequence. Version v3.0 of the immunoSEQ assay ran at survey level. Method: immunoSEQ multiplex PCR; TCRdb's copy keeps in-frame clones and lacks some. The repertoire consists of 25,000 to 35,000 clones, with roughly nine tenths occurring once and the leading ten covering less than 5%. The sample originates from a study of long-term antiretroviral therapy in people with HIV. CDR3 length: 12 residues. V lost 2 bases, J lost 9 bases, and 5 bases lay in between. Germline V gene data show CDR1 as SGHAT and CDR2 as FQNNGV. The sample in question was unsorted PBMCs, obtained 3.1 years after starting antiretroviral therapy. This TCR came from a man younger than 35 with HIV. V is TRBV11-2 and J is TRBJ1-6, with D unclear. CDR3 amino acids: CASSLRGSPLHF. In DNA form, the CDR3 reads TGTGCCAGCAGCTTACGGGGTTCACCCCTCCACTTT.